Below, one T cell receptor (beta chain) is given with its context. Its recognized antigen is unknown. No much larger clone exists at a distance of one base, and base qualities are not known. The immunoSEQ Assay, a bias-controlled multiplex PCR, was used to amplify TCRbeta CDR3 regions from genomic DNA. As for the original processing: Nucleated cell counts per sample were estimated from amplification of reference gene primers within the assay. To quantify the absolute abundance of each unique TCRbeta CDR3 rearrangement, sequence reads were collapsed and filtered. Productive Simpson clonality was computed per sample as the square root of Simpson's diversity index over productive rearrangements. TCRdb provides this immuneACCESS table in a form limited to in-frame rearrangements. Some clones are lacking; in checked studies, under half of them reflect an unresolved V gene, and why the rest are absent is not known. V and J calls and clone size are given by that table; D and trimming were obtained from the DNA. The table for this sample lists about 320,000 clones; 85% of them were counted only once. Together, the top ten hold around 6.9% of the sample.

Whole blood was collected in K2EDTA tubes by collaborating institutions according to the institutions' own protocols. For TCRbeta analysis, collaborators shipped samples in one of three forms: frozen whole blood, isolated PBMCs, or DNA extracted from either of those sample types. The data stem from a study of blood T cell repertoires in COVID-19 (dated by TCRdb to the early 2020s). For the wider study: Samples covering the acute and convalescent phases of COVID-19 were provided by collaborators in the United States, Italy and Spain. The repertoires were released in a freely available public database meant as a resource for research on the immune response to SARS-CoV-2. Samples were obtained from the ongoing ImmuneRACE study (first 160 participants) and from approximately 1,200 subjects provided by 6 global collaborators. Nearly every sample came with metadata listing a de-identified subject ID, COVID-19 status, age in years and sex. Deeply sampled blood TCRbeta repertoires from subjects exposed to, actively infected with, or recovered from COVID-19 were included in the dataset. Where HLA class I and class II types were available, the types were taken from metadata supplied by the sample provider, not from assay-based typing. The material from the prospective study consisted of cDNA or gDNA derived from T cells, B-cell-depleted T cells, or PBMCs.

What the work shows at the level of the full study, not this receptor alone: The quantity of clinical and demographic metadata differed by source and by participant and was supplied without curation.

Specimen: peripheral blood. This TCR was recovered from a human donor in a cohort sampled during active COVID-19.

The CDR3 protein: CASKGQRGVAKNIQYF. The nucleotide sequence is TGTGCCAGCAAGGGCCAGCGGGGAGTAGCCAAAAACATTCAGTACTTC. The chain is encoded by TRBV2 joined to TRBJ2-4; 7 central nucleotides agree with TRBD2. The CDR3 runs 16 amino acids, cysteine and phenylalanine included. The sequence is cut down to CDR3 DNA, 48 bases in frame from base 1. Relative to germline, V is missing 7 bases and J is missing 0 bases, with 9 bases of the junction outside any gene match. The germline V gene encodes CDR1 SNHLY and CDR2 FYNNEI.